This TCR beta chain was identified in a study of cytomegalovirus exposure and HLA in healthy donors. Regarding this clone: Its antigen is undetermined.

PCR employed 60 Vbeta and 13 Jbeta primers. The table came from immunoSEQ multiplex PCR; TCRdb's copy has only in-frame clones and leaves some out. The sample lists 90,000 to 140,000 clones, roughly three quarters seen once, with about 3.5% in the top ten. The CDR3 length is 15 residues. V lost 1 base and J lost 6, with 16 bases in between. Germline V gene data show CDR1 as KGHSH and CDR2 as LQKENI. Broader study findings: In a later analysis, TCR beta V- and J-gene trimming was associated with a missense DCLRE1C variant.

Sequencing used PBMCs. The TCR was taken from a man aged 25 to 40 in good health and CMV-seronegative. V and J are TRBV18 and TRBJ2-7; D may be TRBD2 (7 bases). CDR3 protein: CASSPRAGAGGEQYF. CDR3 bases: TGTGCCAGCTCACCACGGGCGGGGGCCGGGGGCGAGCAGTACTTC.